One sample yielded the 16 T cell receptor beta chains listed below, sequenced in a study of T cell changes during pregnancy in multiple sclerosis (dated by TCRdb to the late 2010s). Library construction relied on the immunoSEQ multiplex PCR assay. This is the immuneACCESS table as TCRdb keeps it, with only in-frame sequences that have V and J called. A part of the clones is gone; compared with another copy, unresolved V genes explain less than half, and the rest is unexplained. The sample yields fewer than 20,000 clones; 85% to 90% were counted once. Around a tenth of the sample belongs to the ten largest clones. Sequences were derived from CD8+ T cells from peripheral blood mononuclear cells, sampled after pregnancy. The receptors stem from a female donor with multiple sclerosis, enrolled in a pregnancy study.

This clone was observed once. The rearrangement links TRBV6-5 to TRBJ2-7; the D is unclear. In germline, CDR1 is MNHEY, CDR2 SVGAGI. This CDR3 spans 14 amino acids. V lost 2 bases, J lost 3 bases, and 11 bases lay in between. The chain's CDR3 is CASSYGPAHYEQYF. The DNA for the CDR3 is TGTGCCAGCAGTTACGGGCCCGCCCACTACGAGCAGTACTTC.

The chain carries TRBV6-6 and TRBJ1-5, with 8 bases identical to TRBD1. This CDR3 region has 14 residues. Germline values: CDR1 MNHNY, CDR2 SVGAGI (reference sequence). With V trimmed by 4 bases and J by 5 bases, 4 bases remained unmatched. In DNA form, the CDR3 reads TGTGCCAGCAGTTTACAGGGGGAACATCAGCCCCAGCATTTT. Amino acid sequence: CASSLQGEHQPQHF.

CDR3 in amino acids: CASSLISEGNSGYTF. For the CDR3, the DNA is TGTGCCAGCAGCTTAATCTCCGAGGGTAACAGTGGCTACACCTTC. The chain employs TRBV5-6 and TRBJ1-2; D call uncertain. V lost 2 bases, J lost 7 bases, and 18 bases lay in between. The CDR3 runs to 15 residues. CDR1 is SGHDT, CDR2 YYEEEE, per germline.

This clone was observed a single time. The genes are TRBV7-2 and TRBJ2-7, with 7 bases fitting TRBD2. The CDR3 runs to 16 residues. V lost 5 bases to trimming and J lost 4 bases; unmatched junction nucleotides: 14. Germline values: CDR1 SGHTA, CDR2 FQGNSA. The CDR3, as DNA: TGTGCCAGCAGCCCCAGTGGGGGAGGGGTAGGTTACGAGCAGTACTTC. Translated: CASSPSGGGVGYEQYF.

This chain joins TRBV27 and TRBJ1-6; 8 nucleotides match TRBD1. Germline-derived CDR1 and CDR2 are MNHEY and SMNVEV (reference sequence). This CDR3 is built from 15 residues. The junction had 3 bases not matched to a gene; V was cut back by 2 bases and J by 6 bases. CDR3 protein: CASSLGQGANSPLHF. The DNA for the CDR3 is TGTGCCAGCAGTTTAGGGCAGGGGGCTAATTCACCCCTCCACTTT.

CDR3 sequence: CASSQLVSLAGSNEQFF. CDR3 in DNA: TGTGCCAGCAGCCAACTGGTTAGCCTAGCGGGAAGTAATGAGCAGTTCTTC. The chain carries TRBV4-2 and TRBJ2-1; TRBD2 matches 9 bases. The CDR3 has 17 residues. Looked up from germline, CDR1 is LGHNA and CDR2 is YNFKEQ. The V segment lost 2 bases and the J segment 7 bases; nucleotides outside the gene matches: 12.

The chain employs TRBV27 and TRBJ2-5, with D possibly being TRBD2 (5 bases). Germline CDR1 and CDR2: MNHEY and SMNVEV (reference sequence). V was trimmed by 3 bases and J by 4 bases, leaving 6 bases between them. The CDR3 covers 12 residues. The CDR3 DNA reads as TGTGCCAGCAGTTTTGGAGGAGAGACCCAGTACTTC. Residues: CASSFGGETQYF.

The rearrangement links TRBV27 to TRBJ2-3, with 7 positions matching TRBD1. Trimming took 2 bases from V and 0 from J; bases not matched to a gene: 8. This CDR3 contains 17 residues. CDR1 and CDR2 (germline): MNHEY, SMNVEV (reference sequence). CDR3 coding DNA: TGTGCCAGCAGTTTAGCCGGGACAGAAGGGAGCACAGATACGCAGTATTTT. It translates to CASSLAGTEGSTDTQYF.

The chain uses TRBV2 and TRBJ1-2, with D perhaps matching TRBD1 (5 bases). Germline V lookup: CDR1 SNHLY, CDR2 FYNNEI. V lost 2 bases, J lost 1 base, and 26 bases lay in between. CDR3 size: 20 residues. The CDR3, as DNA: TGTGCCAGCAGTGAATCCCCCATTGGGGCAGGACCAGACTTTAACTATGGCTACACCTTC. Encoded protein: CASSESPIGAGPDFNYGYTF.

In its sample, this clone was seen a few times. This chain joins TRBV19 and TRBJ1-5; D unclear. Germline lookup yields CDR1 LNHDA and CDR2 SQIVND (reference sequence). The CDR3 has 13 residues. Trimming took off 6 bases at V and 9 bases at J, with 15 bases between the two ends. The CDR3 protein is CASSLAPLAPQHF. CDR3 sequence (DNA): TGTGCCAGTAGCCTGGCCCCGTTGGCGCCCCAGCATTTT.

This sequence joins TRBV4-3 and TRBJ2-7, with D maybe TRBD1 (5 bases). Germline CDR1 is LGHNA and CDR2 is YSLEER. Deletions cut 0 bases from V and 7 bases from J, with 16 bases between. CDR3 length equals 15 residues. The CDR3 loop reads CASSQDPDSTREQYF. Written as DNA, the CDR3 is TGCGCCAGCAGCCAAGATCCCGACAGCACTCGGGAGCAGTACTTC.

The rearrangement joins TRBV19 to TRBJ1-5; D unclear. Germline CDR1 reads LNHDA; CDR2 reads SQIVND (reference sequence). Trimming shortened V by 5 bases and J by 4 bases, and 21 bases separated the two germline ends. This CDR3 has 17 residues. CDR3: CASSPRPEGLRNQPQHF. In DNA form, the CDR3 reads TGTGCCAGTAGTCCCCGGCCCGAGGGTCTGAGAAATCAGCCCCAGCATTTT.

This sequence joins TRBV10-3 and TRBJ2-7, with a weak D call TRBD1 (5 bases). Between the trimmed V and J ends, which lost 2 bases and 6 bases, there was a span of 8 bases. The CDR3 consists of 12 residues. Germline lookup yields CDR1 ENHRY and CDR2 SYGVKD. CDR3 DNA: TGTGCCATCAGTGAGGACCAGGGCGAGCAGTACTTC. As protein: CAISEDQGEQYF.

The rearrangement joins TRBV4-3 to TRBJ1-6; no reliable D call. Germline V lookup: CDR1 LGHNA, CDR2 YSLEER. The CDR3 spans 15 residues. V lost 0 bases and J lost 7, with 10 bases in between. The CDR3 nucleotides are TGCGCCAGCAGCCAAGAGGAGGGTTGGAATTCACCCCTCCACTTT. Protein product: CASSQEEGWNSPLHF.

This clone was observed a few times. The chain joins TRBV11-3 to TRBJ1-2; TRBD1 might be the D (5 bases). Germline-derived CDR1 and CDR2 are SGHNT and YENEEA. The CDR3 has 12 residues. Trimming left V 6 bases short and J 10 bases short, with 15 bases between. The CDR3 sequence: CASRGDKGHYTF. The CDR3, as DNA: TGTGCCAGCAGGGGTGACAAGGGGCACTACACCTTC. Complete variable domain (other parts from reference TRBV11-3 and TRBJ1-2): EAGVVQSPRYKIIEKKQPVAFWCNPISGHNTLYWYLQNLGQGPELLIRYENEEAVDDSQLPKDRFSAERLKGVDSTLKIQPAELGDSAVYLCASRGDKGHYTFGSGTRLTVV.

This clone is a singleton in its sample. The rearrangement links TRBV27 to TRBJ2-5, with TRBD2 matching 12 bases. The V gene's germline CDR1 is MNHEY and CDR2 SMNVEV (reference sequence). V gave up 7 bases and J gave up 1 base; unmatched junction bases: 4. This CDR3 region has 15 residues. This CDR3 reads CASTKLAGGQETQYF. The CDR3 nucleotides are TGTGCCAGCACCAAACTAGCGGGAGGCCAAGAGACCCAGTACTTC.